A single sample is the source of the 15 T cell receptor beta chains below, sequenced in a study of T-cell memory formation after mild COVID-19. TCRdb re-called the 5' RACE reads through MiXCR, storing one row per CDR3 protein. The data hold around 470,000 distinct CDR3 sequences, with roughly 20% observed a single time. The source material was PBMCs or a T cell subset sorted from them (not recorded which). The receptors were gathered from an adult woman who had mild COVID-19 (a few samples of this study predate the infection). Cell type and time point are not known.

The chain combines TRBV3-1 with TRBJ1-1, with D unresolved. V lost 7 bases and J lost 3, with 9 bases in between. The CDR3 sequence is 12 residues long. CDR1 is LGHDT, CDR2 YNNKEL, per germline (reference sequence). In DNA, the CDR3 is TGTGCCAGCACGGCCGCGTACACTGAAGCTTTCTTT. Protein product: CASTAAYTEAFF.

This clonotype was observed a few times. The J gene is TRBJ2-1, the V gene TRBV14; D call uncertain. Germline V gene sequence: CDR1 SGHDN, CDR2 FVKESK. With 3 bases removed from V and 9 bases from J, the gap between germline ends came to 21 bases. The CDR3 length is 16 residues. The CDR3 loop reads CASSQQIGTGWGEQFF. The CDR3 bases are TGTGCCAGCAGCCAGCAAATTGGAACTGGATGGGGTGAGCAGTTCTTC.

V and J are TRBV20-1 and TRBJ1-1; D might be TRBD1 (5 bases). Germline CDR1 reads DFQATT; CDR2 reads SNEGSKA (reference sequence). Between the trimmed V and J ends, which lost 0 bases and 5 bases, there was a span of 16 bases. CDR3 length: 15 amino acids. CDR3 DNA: TGCAGTGCTAGAGATATAGTCAGGGTGGGGACTGAAGCTTTCTTT. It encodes CSARDIVRVGTEAFF.

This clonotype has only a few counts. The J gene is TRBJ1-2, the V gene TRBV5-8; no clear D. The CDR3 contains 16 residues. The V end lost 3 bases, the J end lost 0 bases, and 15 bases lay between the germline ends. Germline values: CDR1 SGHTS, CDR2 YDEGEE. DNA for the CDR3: TGTGCCAGCAGCTGGCTGCCGGGAGGCGCTAACTATGGCTACACCTTC. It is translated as CASSWLPGGANYGYTF.

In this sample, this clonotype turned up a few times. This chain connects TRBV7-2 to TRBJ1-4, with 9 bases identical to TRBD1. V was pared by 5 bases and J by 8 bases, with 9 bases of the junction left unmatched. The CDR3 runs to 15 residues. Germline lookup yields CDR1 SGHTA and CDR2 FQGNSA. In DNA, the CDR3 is TGTGCCAGCAGCAGGGGACAGGGTATTTTAGAAAAACTGTTTTTT. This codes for CASSRGQGILEKLFF. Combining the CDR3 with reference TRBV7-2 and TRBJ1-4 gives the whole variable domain GAGVSQSPSNKVTEKGKDVELRCDPISGHTALYWYRQSLGQGLEFLIYFQGNSAPDKSGLPSDRFSAERTGGSVSTLTIQRTQQEDSAVYLCASSRGQGILEKLFFGSGTQLSVL.

In nucleotides, the CDR3 is TGTGCCAGTAGTATTAAACAGGGTCCTAACTATGGCTACACCTTC. Its protein is CASSIKQGPNYGYTF. The rearrangement uses TRBV19 and TRBJ1-2; TRBD1 is a possible D gene (6 bases). The CDR3 has 15 amino acids. Trimming stripped 3 bases from V and 0 bases from J, with 11 bases between. Germline V lookup: CDR1 LNHDA, CDR2 SQIVND (reference sequence).

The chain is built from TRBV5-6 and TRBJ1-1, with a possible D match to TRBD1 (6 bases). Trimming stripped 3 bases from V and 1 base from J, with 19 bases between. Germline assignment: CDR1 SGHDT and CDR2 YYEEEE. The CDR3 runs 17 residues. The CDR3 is CASSYGWGARPNTEAFF. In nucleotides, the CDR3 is TGTGCCAGCAGCTACGGGTGGGGGGCCAGACCGAACACTGAAGCTTTCTTT. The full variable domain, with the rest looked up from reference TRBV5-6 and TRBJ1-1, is DAGVTQSPTHLIKTRGQQVTLRCSPKSGHDTVSWYQQALGQGPQFIFQYYEEEERQRGNFPDRFSGHQFPNYSSELNVNALLLGDSALYLCASSYGWGARPNTEAFFGQGTRLTVV.

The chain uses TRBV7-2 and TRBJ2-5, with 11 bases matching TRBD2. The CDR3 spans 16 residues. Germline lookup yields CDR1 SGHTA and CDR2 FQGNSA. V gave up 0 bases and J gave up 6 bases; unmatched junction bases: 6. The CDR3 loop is CASSLAVAGGGQTQYF. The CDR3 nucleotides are TGTGCCAGCAGCTTAGCAGTAGCGGGAGGGGGCCAGACCCAGTACTTC.

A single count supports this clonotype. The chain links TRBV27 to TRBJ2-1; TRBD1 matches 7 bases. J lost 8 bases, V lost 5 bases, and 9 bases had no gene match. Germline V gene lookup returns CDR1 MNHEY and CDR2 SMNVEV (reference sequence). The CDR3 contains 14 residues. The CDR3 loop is CASSQTGKVHEQFF. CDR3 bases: TGTGCCAGCAGTCAGACAGGGAAAGTTCATGAGCAGTTCTTC.

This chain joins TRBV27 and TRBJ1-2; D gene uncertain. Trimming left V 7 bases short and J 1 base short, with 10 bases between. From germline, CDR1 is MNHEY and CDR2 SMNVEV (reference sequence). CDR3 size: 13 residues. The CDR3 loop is CASMARDNYGYTF. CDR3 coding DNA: TGTGCCAGCATGGCCAGAGATAACTATGGCTACACCTTC.

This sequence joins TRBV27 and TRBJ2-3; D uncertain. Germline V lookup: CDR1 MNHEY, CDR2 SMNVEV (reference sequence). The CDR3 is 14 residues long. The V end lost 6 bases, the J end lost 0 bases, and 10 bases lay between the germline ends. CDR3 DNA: TGTGCCAGCAGGATGGCCGGGAGCACAGATACGCAGTATTTT. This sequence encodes CASRMAGSTDTQYF.

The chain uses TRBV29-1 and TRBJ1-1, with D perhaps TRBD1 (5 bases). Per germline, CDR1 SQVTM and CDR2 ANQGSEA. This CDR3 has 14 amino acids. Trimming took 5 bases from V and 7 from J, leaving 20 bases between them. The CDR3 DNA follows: TGCAGCGTTCACAGGCGGGGAGGGTTCATTGAAGCTTTCTTT. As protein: CSVHRRGGFIEAFF.

As DNA, the CDR3 is TGCGCCAGCAGCTTAGAAGGGGTGCGGGGTGAAAAACTGTTTTTT. It translates to CASSLEGVRGEKLFF. The chain carries TRBV5-1 and TRBJ1-4; TRBD1 is a possible D gene (5 bases). Trimming left V 2 bases short and J 7 bases short, with 15 bases between. The CDR3 loop spans 15 amino acids. CDR1 is SGHRS and CDR2 is YFSETQ in the germline V gene.

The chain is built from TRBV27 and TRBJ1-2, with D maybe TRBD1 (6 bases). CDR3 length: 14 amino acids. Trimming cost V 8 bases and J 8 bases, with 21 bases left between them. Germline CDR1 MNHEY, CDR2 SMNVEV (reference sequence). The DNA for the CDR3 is TGTGCCAGCCGAATAGGGGGTGGGGCGCGGGGCTACACCTTC. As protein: CASRIGGGARGYTF.

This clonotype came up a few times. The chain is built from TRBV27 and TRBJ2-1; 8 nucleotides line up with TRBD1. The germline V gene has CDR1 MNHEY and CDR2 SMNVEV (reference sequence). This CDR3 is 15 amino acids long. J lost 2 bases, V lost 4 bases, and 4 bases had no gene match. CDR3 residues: CASSYSTGAYNEQFF. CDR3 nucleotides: TGTGCCAGCAGTTATTCGACAGGGGCCTACAATGAGCAGTTCTTC.